Included here is one T cell receptor (beta chain) sequence, with context. Its antigen is unidentified. Other DNA sequences in this specimen translate into the identical CDR3. As for treatment: treatment-naive control, cytoreductive nephrectomy. The patient's renal cell carcinoma had clear cell pathology. Controls included a few female and about 12 male donors, resected 2011 to 2014. The sample is drawn from a study of radiation and T cells in renal cell carcinoma. Study-wide results and caveats: Compared with controls, irradiated tumors showed greater TCR clonality. Irradiated tumors held more dominant CDR3 motifs than control tumors.

Here immunoSEQ multiplex PCR was the method, and the copy in TCRdb shows in-frame clones only, minus some. The sample records 20,000 to 25,000 clones, under 65% being singletons. The sequencing used tumor tissue, collected from a patient whose treatment was nephrectomy without radiotherapy. This sequence was found in a human donor with renal cell carcinoma.

CDR3 amino acids: CASSQGGDRVTYEQYF. In nucleotides, the CDR3 is TGCGCCAGCAGCCAAGGGGGGGACAGGGTAACGTACGAGCAGTACTTC. The chain has TRBV4-1 and TRBJ2-7; 9 bases fit TRBD1. The V gene end was trimmed by 1 base and the J gene end by 4 bases; junction bases not matched to a gene: 8. Germline lookup yields CDR1 MGHRA and CDR2 YSYEKL. This CDR3 is 16 amino acids long.